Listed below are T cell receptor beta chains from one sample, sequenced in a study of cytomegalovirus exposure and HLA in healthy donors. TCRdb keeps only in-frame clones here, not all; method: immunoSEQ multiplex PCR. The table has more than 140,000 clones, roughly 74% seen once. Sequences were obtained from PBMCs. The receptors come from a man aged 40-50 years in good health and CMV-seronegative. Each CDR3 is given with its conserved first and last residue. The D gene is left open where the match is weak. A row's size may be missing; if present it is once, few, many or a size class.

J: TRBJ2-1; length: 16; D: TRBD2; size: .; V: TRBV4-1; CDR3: CASSSWGGSSYNEQFF; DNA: TGCGCCAGCAGCTCATGGGGGGGGAGCTCCTACAATGAGCAGTTCTTC
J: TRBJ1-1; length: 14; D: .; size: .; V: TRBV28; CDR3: CASIARQANTEAFF; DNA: TGTGCCAGCATCGCTAGACAGGCGAACACTGAAGCTTTCTTT
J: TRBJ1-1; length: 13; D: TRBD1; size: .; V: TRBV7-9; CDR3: CASSGQGGTEAFF; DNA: TGTGCCAGCAGCGGACAGGGAGGCACTGAAGCTTTCTTT
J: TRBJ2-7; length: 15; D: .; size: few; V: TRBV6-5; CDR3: CASSYRGTESYEQYF; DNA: TGTGCCAGCAGTTACCGGGGGACAGAATCCTACGAGCAGTACTTC
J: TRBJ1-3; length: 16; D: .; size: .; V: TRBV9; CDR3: CASSVGAGNSGNTIYF; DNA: TGTGCCAGCAGCGTAGGTGCCGGGAACTCTGGAAACACCATATATTTT
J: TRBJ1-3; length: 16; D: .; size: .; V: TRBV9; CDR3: CASSPEWGDSGNTIYF; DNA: TGTGCCAGCAGCCCTGAATGGGGGGACTCTGGAAACACCATATATTTT
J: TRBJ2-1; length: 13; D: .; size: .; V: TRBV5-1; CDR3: CASSSGSYNEQFF; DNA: TGCGCCAGCAGCTCGGGCTCCTACAATGAGCAGTTCTTC
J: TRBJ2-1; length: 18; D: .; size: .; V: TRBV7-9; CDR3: CASSLVALASGSYNEQFF; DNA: TGTGCCAGCAGCTTAGTGGCCCTGGCGAGCGGCTCCTACAATGAGCAGTTCTTC
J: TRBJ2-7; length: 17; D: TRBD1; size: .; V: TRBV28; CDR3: CASSLATWDRQTYEQYF; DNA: TGTGCCAGCAGTTTAGCCACGTGGGACAGGCAGACCTACGAGCAGTACTTC
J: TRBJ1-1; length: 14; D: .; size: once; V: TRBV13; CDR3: CASSLGSAHTEAFF; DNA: TGTGCCAGCAGCTTGGGCTCAGCTCACACTGAAGCTTTCTTT
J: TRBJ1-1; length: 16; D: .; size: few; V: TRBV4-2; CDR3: CASSQDNLRPNTEAFF; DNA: TGTGCCAGCAGCCAAGATAATCTCAGGCCGAACACTGAAGCTTTCTTT
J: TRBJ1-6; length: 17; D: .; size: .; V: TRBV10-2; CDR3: CASTRGSRVRDNSPLHF; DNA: TGCGCCAGCACTCGGGGGTCTCGGGTCCGAGATAATTCACCCCTCCACTTT
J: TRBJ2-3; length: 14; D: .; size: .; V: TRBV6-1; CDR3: CASSDVTEGDTQYF; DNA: TGTGCCAGCAGTGACGTGACAGAAGGGGATACGCAGTATTTT
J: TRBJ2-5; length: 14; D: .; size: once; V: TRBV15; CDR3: CATTRDAGWGAQYF; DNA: TGTGCCACCACAAGGGACGCCGGGTGGGGGGCCCAGTACTTC
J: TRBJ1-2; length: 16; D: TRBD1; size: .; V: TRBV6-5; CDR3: CASSSGTGVSLRGYTF; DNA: TGTGCCAGCAGTTCCGGGACAGGGGTTAGCCTTCGTGGCTACACCTTC
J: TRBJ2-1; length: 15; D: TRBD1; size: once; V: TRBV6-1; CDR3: CASNQPGQGANEQFF; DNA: TGTGCCAGCAACCAACCGGGACAGGGGGCAAATGAGCAGTTCTTC
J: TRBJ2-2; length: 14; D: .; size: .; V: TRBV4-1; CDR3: CASSQGRGTGELFF; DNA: TGCGCCAGCAGCCAAGGCAGGGGTACCGGGGAGCTGTTTTTT
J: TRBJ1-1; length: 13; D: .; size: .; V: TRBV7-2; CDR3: CASSLNTNTEAFF; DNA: TGTGCCAGCAGCTTAAACACGAACACTGAAGCTTTCTTT
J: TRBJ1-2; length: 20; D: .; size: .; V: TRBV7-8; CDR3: CASSLGVGPGTSQTNYGYTF; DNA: TGTGCCAGCAGCTTAGGGGTAGGACCGGGGACATCTCAGACCAACTATGGCTACACCTTC
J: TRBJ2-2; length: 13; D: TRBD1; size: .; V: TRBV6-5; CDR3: CASWDRAGGELFF; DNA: TGTGCCTCGTGGGACAGGGCGGGCGGGGAGCTGTTTTTT
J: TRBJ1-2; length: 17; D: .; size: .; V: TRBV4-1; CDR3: CASSQDMVGGIDYGYTF; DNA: TGCGCCAGCAGCCAAGATATGGTAGGGGGTATCGACTATGGCTACACCTTC
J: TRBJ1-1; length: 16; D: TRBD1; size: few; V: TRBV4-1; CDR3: CASSPPRDSAKYEAFF; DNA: TGCGCCAGCAGCCCTCCACGGGACAGCGCAAAATATGAAGCTTTCTTT
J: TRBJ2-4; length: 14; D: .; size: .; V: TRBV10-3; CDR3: CAISDGWVEDIQYF; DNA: TGTGCCATCAGTGACGGCTGGGTAGAGGACATTCAGTACTTC
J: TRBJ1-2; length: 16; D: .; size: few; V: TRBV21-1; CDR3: CASSKGQSIADYGYTF; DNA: TGTGCCAGCAGCAAGGGACAGTCAATCGCGGACTATGGCTACACCTTC
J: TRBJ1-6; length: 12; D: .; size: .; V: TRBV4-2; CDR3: CASSQERVTLHF; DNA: TGTGCCAGCAGCCAAGAGCGGGTCACCCTCCACTTT
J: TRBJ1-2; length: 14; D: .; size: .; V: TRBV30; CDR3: CAWSAYRQSYGYTF; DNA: TGTGCCTGGAGTGCCTATAGACAGTCTTATGGCTACACCTTC
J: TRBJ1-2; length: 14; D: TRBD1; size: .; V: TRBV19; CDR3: CASGLQGENYGYTF; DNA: TGTGCCAGTGGACTACAGGGGGAGAACTATGGCTACACCTTC
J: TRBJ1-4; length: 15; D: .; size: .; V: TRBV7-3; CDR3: CASSPHLGRVRKLFF; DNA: TGTGCCAGCAGCCCTCACCTCGGGAGGGTTCGAAAACTGTTTTTT
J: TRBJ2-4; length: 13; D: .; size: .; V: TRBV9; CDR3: CASSLGGGNIQYF; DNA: TGTGCCAGCAGCTTAGGGGGGGGGAACATTCAGTACTTC
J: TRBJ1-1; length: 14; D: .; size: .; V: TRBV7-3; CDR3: CASRDQGPNTEAFF; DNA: TGTGCCAGCAGGGATCAGGGTCCGAACACTGAAGCTTTCTTT
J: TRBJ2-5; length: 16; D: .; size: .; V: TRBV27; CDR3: CASSFRGFNRGETQYF; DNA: TGTGCCAGCAGTTTTAGAGGTTTCAATCGGGGAGAGACCCAGTACTTC
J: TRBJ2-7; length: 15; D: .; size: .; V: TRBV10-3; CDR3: CATKGVPDSTYEQYF; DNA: TGTGCCACCAAGGGGGTTCCGGACAGCACCTACGAGCAGTACTTC
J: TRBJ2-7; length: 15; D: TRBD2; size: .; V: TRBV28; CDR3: CASTPPSGGLYEQYF; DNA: TGTGCCAGCACCCCCCCTAGCGGGGGCCTCTACGAGCAGTACTTC